The present T cell receptor (beta chain) was sequenced within a study of blood T cells in healthy people across ages. Study-level background: Capture via template switching afforded approximately one barcoded beta molecule per two T cells.

A few counts support this clonotype. Antigen unknown. Study-wide results and limits: Comparison with aged donors showed that long-lived donors had more naive CD4+ cells and higher diversity.

This CDR3 is built from 13 residues. CDR1 and CDR2 (germline): DFQATT, SNEGSKA (reference sequence). Next came a second PCR, run for about 7 to 12 cycles, which used a sample-barcoded 5' primer along with a J-beta primer mix. One entry per CDR3 protein, called by TCRdb with MiXCR from the 5' RACE reads. This sample yields roughly 1,500,000 distinct CDR3 sequences, of which about 40% are seen a single time; approximately 7.9% belongs to the top ten. Healthy individuals of Caucasian origin from Russia, aged about 6 to 100, served as donors. The chain links TRBV20-1 to TRBJ2-5; D is possibly TRBD2 (6 bases). The J call may be in error: the DNA end matches TRBJ2-7 better. The sequenced material came from blood. This sequence originates from a woman in her late teens or twenties in good health. The DNA for the CDR3 is TGCAGTGCTCCCGGGAGTAAAGGCTACGAGCAGTACTTC. It yields the protein CSAPGSKGYEQYF.